Below, one T cell receptor beta chain is given with its context. Antigen: not known. A second about 7 to 11 cycle PCR used barcoded and J-beta primers. TCRdb itself ran the 5' RACE reads through MiXCR, one entry per CDR3 protein. Among hundreds of thousands of distinct CDR3 sequences, about 54% were seen once, and the ten largest hold roughly 34%. Germline V gene lookup returns CDR1 LGHDT and CDR2 YNNKEL (reference sequence). The CDR3 has 15 amino acids. V lost 4 bases and J lost 1, with 8 bases in between. This specimen belongs to a study of blood T cells in healthy people across ages. Study results and limitations: Older age coincided with a roughly linear decline in TCR beta diversity per million T cells.

This sequence joins TRBV3-1 and TRBJ2-6; TRBD1 is a possible D gene (5 bases). This clonotype originated in a man in his sixties in good health. Sequences were obtained from blood. The CDR3 region has the DNA TGTGCCAGCAGCCGCGACAGATCTGGGGCCAACGTCCTGACTTTC. Its translation is CASSRDRSGANVLTF.